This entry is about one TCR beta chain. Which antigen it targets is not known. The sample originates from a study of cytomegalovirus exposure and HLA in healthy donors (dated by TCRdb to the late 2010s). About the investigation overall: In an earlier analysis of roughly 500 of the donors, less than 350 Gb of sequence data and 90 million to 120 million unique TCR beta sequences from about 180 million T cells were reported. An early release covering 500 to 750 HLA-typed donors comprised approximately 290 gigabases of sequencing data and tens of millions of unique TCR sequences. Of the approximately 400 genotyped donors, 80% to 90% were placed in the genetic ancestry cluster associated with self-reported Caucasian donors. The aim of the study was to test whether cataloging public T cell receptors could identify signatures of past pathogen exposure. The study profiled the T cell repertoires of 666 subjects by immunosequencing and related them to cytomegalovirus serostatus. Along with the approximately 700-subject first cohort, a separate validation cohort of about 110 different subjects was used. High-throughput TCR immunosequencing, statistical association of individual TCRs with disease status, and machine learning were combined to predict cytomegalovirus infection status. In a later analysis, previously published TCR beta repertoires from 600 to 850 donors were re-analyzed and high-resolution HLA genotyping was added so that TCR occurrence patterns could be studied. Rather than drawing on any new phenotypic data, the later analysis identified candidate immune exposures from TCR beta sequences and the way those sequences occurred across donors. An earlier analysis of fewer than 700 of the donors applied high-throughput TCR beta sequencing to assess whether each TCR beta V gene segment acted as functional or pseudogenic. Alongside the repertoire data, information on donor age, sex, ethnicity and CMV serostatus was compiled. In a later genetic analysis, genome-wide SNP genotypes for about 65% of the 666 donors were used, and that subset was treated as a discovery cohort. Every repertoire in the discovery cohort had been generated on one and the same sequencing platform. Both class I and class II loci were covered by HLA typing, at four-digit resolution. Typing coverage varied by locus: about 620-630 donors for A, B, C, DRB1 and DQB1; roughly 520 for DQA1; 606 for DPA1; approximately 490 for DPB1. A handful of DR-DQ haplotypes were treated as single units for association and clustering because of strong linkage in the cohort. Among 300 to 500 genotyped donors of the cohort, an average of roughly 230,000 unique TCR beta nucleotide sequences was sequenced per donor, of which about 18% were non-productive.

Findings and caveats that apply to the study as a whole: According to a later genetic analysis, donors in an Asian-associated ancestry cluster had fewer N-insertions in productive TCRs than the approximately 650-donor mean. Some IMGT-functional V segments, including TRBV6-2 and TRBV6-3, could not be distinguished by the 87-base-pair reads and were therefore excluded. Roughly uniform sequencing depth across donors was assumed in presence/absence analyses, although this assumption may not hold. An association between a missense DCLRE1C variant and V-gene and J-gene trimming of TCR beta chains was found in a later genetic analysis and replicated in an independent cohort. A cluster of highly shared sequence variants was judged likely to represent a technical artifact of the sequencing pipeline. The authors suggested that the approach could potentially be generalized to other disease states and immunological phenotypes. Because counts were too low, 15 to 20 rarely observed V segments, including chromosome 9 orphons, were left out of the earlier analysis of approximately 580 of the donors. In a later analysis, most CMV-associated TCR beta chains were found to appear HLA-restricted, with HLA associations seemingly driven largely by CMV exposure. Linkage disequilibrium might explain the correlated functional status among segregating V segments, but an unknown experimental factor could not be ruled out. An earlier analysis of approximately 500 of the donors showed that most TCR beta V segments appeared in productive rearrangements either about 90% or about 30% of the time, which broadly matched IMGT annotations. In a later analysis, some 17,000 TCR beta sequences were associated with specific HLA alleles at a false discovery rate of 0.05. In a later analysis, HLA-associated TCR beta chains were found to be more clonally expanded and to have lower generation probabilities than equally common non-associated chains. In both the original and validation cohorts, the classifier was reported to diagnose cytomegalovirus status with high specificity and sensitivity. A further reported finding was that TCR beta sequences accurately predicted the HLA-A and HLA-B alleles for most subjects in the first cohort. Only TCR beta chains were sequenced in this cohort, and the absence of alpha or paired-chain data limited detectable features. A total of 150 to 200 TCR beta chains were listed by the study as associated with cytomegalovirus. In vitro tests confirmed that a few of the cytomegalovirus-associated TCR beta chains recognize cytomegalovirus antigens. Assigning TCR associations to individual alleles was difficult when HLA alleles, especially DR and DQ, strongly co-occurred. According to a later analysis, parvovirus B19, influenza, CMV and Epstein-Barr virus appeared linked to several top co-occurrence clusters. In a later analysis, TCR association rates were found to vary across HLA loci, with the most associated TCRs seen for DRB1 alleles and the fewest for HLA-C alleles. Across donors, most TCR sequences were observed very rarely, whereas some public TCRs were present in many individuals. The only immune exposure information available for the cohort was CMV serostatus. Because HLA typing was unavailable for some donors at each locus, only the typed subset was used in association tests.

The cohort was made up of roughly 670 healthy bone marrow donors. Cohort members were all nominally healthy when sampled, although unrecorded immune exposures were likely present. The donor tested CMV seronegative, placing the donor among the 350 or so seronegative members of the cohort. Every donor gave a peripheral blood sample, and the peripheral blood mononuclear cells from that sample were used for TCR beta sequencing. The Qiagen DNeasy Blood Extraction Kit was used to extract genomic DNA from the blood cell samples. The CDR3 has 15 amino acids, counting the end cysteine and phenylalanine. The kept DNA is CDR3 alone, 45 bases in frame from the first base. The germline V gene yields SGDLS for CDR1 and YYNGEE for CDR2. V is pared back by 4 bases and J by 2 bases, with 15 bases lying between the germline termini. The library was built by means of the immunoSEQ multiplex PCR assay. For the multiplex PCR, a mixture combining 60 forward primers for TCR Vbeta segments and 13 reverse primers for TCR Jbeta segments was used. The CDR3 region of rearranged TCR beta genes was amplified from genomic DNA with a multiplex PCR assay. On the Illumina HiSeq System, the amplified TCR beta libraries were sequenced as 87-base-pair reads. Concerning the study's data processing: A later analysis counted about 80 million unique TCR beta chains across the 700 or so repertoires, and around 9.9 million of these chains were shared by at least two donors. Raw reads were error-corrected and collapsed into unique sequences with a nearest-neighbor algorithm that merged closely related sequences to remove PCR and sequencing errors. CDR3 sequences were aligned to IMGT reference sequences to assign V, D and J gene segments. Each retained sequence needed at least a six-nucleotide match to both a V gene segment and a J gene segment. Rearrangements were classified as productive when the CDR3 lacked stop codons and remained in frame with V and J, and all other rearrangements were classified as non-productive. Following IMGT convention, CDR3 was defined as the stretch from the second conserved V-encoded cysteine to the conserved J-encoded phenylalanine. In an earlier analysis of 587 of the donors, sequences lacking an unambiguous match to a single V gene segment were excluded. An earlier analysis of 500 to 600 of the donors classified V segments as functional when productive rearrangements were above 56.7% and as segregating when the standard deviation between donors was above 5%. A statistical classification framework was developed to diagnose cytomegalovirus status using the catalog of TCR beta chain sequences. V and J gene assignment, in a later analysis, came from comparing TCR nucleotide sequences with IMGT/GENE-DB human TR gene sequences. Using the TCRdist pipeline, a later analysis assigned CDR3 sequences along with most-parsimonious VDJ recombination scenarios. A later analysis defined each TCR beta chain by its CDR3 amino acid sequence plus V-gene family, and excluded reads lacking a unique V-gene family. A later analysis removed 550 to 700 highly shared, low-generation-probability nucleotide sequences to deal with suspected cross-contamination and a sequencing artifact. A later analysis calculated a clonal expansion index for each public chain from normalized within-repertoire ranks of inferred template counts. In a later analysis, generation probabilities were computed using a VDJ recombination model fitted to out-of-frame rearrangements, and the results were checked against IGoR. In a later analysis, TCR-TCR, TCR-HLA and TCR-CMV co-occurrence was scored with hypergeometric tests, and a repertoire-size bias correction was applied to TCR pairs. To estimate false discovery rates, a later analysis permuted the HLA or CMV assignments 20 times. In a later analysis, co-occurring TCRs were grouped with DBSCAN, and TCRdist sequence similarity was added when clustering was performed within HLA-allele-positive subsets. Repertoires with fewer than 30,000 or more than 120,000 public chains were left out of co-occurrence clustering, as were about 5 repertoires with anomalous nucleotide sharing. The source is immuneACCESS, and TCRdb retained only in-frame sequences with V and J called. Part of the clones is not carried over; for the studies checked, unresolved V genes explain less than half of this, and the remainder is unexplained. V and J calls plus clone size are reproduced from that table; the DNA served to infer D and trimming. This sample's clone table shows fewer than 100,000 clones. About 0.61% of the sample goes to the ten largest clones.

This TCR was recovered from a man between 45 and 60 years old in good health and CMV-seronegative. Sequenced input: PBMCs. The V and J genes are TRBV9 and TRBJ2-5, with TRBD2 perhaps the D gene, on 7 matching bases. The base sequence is TGTGCCAGCAGCCCCCCGAGGGGGGGGCAAGAGACCCAGTACTTC. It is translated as CASSPPRGGQETQYF.